This entry lists 4 T cell receptor beta chains sequenced from one sample in a study of cytomegalovirus exposure and HLA in healthy donors. Sequencing used immunoSEQ multiplex PCR; TCRdb keeps in-frame clones, though not all of them. The sample has about 66,000 clones, approximately 96% seen once. The sample comprised PBMCs. The receptor set was obtained from a woman aged 18 to 35 in good health and CMV-seropositive.

The V and J genes are TRBV6-4 and TRBJ2-2, with D perhaps matching TRBD1 (6 bases). Germline assignment: CDR1 MRHNA and CDR2 SNTAGT. CDR3 length: 16 amino acids. Trimming removed 4 bases from V and 6 bases from J, with 18 bases in between. The CDR3 region has the DNA TGTGCCAGCAGTGCCCAGGGGAAGGGCCTAGCCGGGGAGCTGTTTTTT. Amino acid sequence: CASSAQGKGLAGELFF.

The chain uses TRBV28 and TRBJ1-1, with a weak D call TRBD1 (6 bases). V lost 4 bases to trimming and J lost 0 bases, with 6 bases between them. Germline V gives CDR1 MDHEN, CDR2 SYDVKM. The CDR3 length is 13 residues. The chain's CDR3 is CASSWTVNTEAFF. CDR3 in DNA: TGTGCCAGCAGTTGGACAGTGAACACTGAAGCTTTCTTT.

V and J are TRBV6-5 and TRBJ2-3; weak D call: TRBD2 (6 bases). V was shortened by 5 bases and J by 3 bases, with 6 bases between the two germline ends. The CDR3 loop spans 12 amino acids. The V gene's germline CDR1 is MNHEY and CDR2 SVGAGI. The CDR3 nucleotides read TGTGCCAGCAGTCGGGGGACAGATACGCAGTATTTT. This gives the protein CASSRGTDTQYF.

The gene calls are TRBV9 and TRBJ2-1; 8 bases align to TRBD2. Germline lookup yields CDR1 SGDLS and CDR2 YYNGEE. V gave up 4 bases and J gave up 2 bases; unmatched junction bases: 8. This CDR3 region has 16 residues. The CDR3 DNA follows: TGTGCCAGCAGCACAGTAGCGGGATCGGCCTACAATGAGCAGTTCTTC. Amino acid sequence: CASSTVAGSAYNEQFF. The complete variable domain, with remaining parts taken from reference TRBV9 and TRBJ2-1, reads DSGVTQTPKHLITATGQRVTLRCSPRSGDLSVYWYQQSLDQGLQFLIQYYNGEERAKGNILERFSAQQFPDLHSELNLSSLELGDSALYFCASSTVAGSAYNEQFFGPGTRLTVL.